The sequence of this T cell receptor beta chain was determined in a study of identical twins. cDNA carried unique molecular identifiers, and a universal primer site was added by template switching. TCRdb reprocessed the 5' RACE reads with MiXCR, giving one entry per CDR3 protein. The sample lists over 550,000 distinct CDR3 sequences; 7% to 7.5% were seen once. Per germline, CDR1 SGHRS and CDR2 YFSETQ. CDR3 length equals 15 residues. V shed 0 bases, J shed 8 bases, and the junction held 10 bases outside the gene matches. The same specimen was also included in a second study, on yellow fever vaccine responses in identical twins.

The chain uses TRBV5-1 and TRBJ1-2, with 7 bases fitting TRBD1. The sample consisted of PBMCs. The receptor was derived from a woman between 18 and 29 years old in good health. DNA of the CDR3: TGCGCCAGCAGCTTGGACCCGGGACAGCTTAGAGGCTACACCTTC. Its translation: CASSLDPGQLRGYTF.